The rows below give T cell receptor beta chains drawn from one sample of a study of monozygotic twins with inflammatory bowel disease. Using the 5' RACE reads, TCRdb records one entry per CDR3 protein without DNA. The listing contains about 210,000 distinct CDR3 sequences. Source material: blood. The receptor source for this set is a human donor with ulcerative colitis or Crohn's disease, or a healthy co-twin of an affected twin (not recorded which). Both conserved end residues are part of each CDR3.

CSARVYAGLDIQYF	TRBV20-1	TRBJ2-4
CASSLEQGTDTQYF	TRBV7-9	TRBJ2-3
CASSQGLRAEAFF	TRBV16	TRBJ1-1
CSARPRQSFDTQYF	TRBV20-1	TRBJ2-3
CSATRGGYGYTF	TRBV20-1	TRBJ1-2
CASSRGTAEAFF	TRBV6-1	TRBJ1-1
CASRPRLAGSSYNEQFF	TRBV7-6	TRBJ2-1
CASSLFRVAETGELFF	TRBV12-3/TRBV12-4	TRBJ2-2
CATSRDEGILYGYTF	TRBV15	TRBJ1-2
CASSPPGGDTQYF	TRBV5-4	TRBJ2-3
CSASARGQGAYEQYF	TRBV20-1	TRBJ2-7
CASSFQGSHEQYF	TRBV5-1	TRBJ2-7
CASSQWTGLVTGELFF	TRBV14	TRBJ2-2
CASSKVEGAINYGYTF	TRBV5-1	TRBJ1-2
CASSLSSAVEQFF	TRBV5-1	TRBJ2-1
CASSYSGTGNYGYTF	TRBV6-5	TRBJ1-2
CASSIQGYGYTF	TRBV19	TRBJ1-2
CSAPQTGSNTEAFF	TRBV20-1	TRBJ1-1
CSVKAQGVEAFF	TRBV29-1	TRBJ1-1
CSVWTGLNTEAFF	TRBV29-1	TRBJ1-1
CASSQGSANTEAFF	TRBV5-1	TRBJ1-1
CASSLEGGTRDTQYF	TRBV5-1	TRBJ2-3